Listed below are T cell receptor beta chains from one sample, sequenced in a study of immune characterization of retroperitoneal liposarcoma. MiXCR, applied by TCRdb to the PCR reads, yields one record per CDR3 protein. The sample shows about 9,700 distinct CDR3 sequences, 28% of them seen only once. Source material: tumor tissue. These receptors came from a female donor with retroperitoneal liposarcoma. CDR3s include the opening cysteine and the closing phenylalanine or tryptophan. Fields, in order: CDR3 length, V gene, D gene, clone size, J gene, CDR3 DNA, CDR3 protein. A D gene is named only where the DNA matches it firmly. Clone size appears in some rows only: once, few, many, or a class for an expanded clone.

>15|TRBV6-1|TRBD1|medium-sized|TRBJ2-1
TGTGCCACCTTCGAATCGGGACAGGGGGTCCACGAGCAGTTCTTC
CATFESGQGVHEQFF
>14|TRBV6-1|TRBD2|many|TRBJ2-3
TGTGCCAGCAGACGACTAGCGGCTACGTCGACGCAGTATTTT
CASRRLAATSTQYF
>12|TRBV6-1|NA|few|TRBJ2-1
TGTGCCAGCAGTGAATACAGCAATGAGCAGTTCTTC
CASSEYSNEQFF
>16|TRBV4-3|TRBD2|few|TRBJ2-1
TGCGCCAGCAGCCGTCAGACTAGCGGGGACCTGAATGAGCAGTTCTTC
CASSRQTSGDLNEQFF
>14|TRBV6-1|TRBD1|medium-sized|TRBJ2-1
TGTGCCAGCAGCCGACGGGACAGCCATTATGAGCAGTTCTTC
CASSRRDSHYEQFF
>15|TRBV6-1|NA|large|TRBJ2-7
TGTGCCAGCAAACTCCTTGGACAGAGAGACTACGAGCAGTACTTC
CASKLLGQRDYEQYF
>16|TRBV6-1|NA|few|TRBJ2-7
TGTGCCAGCAGAAAGAGTTGGAGGGGCCCTTTAGACGAGCAGTACTTC
CASRKSWRGPLDEQYF
>14|TRBV7-2|TRBD1|NA|TRBJ2-7
TGTGCCAGCAGCTTCGGACAGGGGGCTCGGGAGCAGTACTTC
CASSFGQGAREQYF
>15|TRBV6-1|NA|NA|TRBJ2-5
TGTGCCAGCAGTCCGACGGGACGAAAACAAGAGACCCAGTACTTC
CASSPTGRKQETQYF
>12|TRBV6-1|NA|medium-sized|TRBJ2-7
TGTGCCACATCCCCCGGAGGCTACGAGCAGTACTTC
CATSPGGYEQYF
>20|TRBV6-1|TRBD2|NA|TRBJ2-7
TGTGTAGCCGGCCCTTTCGCCCCCTGTGCCAGCGAGCGGGAGGGGTACGAGCAGTACTTC
CVAGPFAPCASEREGYEQYF
>14|TRBV6-4|TRBD1|many|TRBJ2-2
TGTGCCAGCGGAGGGACAGGGGATACCGGGGAGCTGTTTTTT
CASGGTGDTGELFF
>17|TRBV6-1|TRBD2|many|TRBJ2-1
TGTGCCAGCAGTTTTGGGACTAGCGTGAGCTCCTACAATGAGCAGTTCTTC
CASSFGTSVSSYNEQFF
>15|TRBV6-1|NA|NA|TRBJ2-1
TGTGCCAGCAGCGGGGGCTCCAACTCCTACAATGAGCAGTTCTTC
CASSGGSNSYNEQFF
>13|TRBV6-1|NA|NA|TRBJ2-3
TGTGCCAGCACACCGAGGCAGACAGATACGCAGTATTTT
CASTPRQTDTQYF
>13|TRBV11-3|NA|medium-sized|TRBJ2-7
TGTGCCAGCAGCTCTGGACACCGCTACGAGCAGTACTTC
CASSSGHRYEQYF
>16|TRBV7-9|NA|few|TRBJ2-3
TGTGCCAGCAGCTCCCGGGGCGGGCGGAATACAGATACGCAGTATTTT
CASSSRGGRNTDTQYF
>12|TRBV6-5|TRBD2|NA|TRBJ2-5
TGTGCCAGCAGCTACTCTCAGCGGGAGCAGTACTTC
CASSYSQREQYF
>14|TRBV6-1|TRBD2|many|TRBJ2-1
TGTGCCAGCAGTCACCGGGACGGGGACTACGAGCAGTTCTTC
CASSHRDGDYEQFF
>16|TRBV6-6|TRBD1|NA|TRBJ1-2
TGTGCCAGCAGTTACTCAAGGGACAGGGAGGACTATGGCTACACCTTC
CASSYSRDREDYGYTF
>18|TRBV7-6|TRBD1|NA|TRBJ1-2
TGTGCCAGCAGCAAACCCGGGACAGAGAGGGCTTCTAACTATGGCTACACCTTC
CASSKPGTERASNYGYTF
>13|TRBV10-2|NA|NA|TRBJ1-2
TGCGCCAGCAGTGATACAGGGAAGGGTGGCTACACCTTC
CASSDTGKGGYTF
>11|TRBV12-3/TRBV12-4|NA|few|TRBJ2-5
TGTGCCAGCAGTTTGTCGGAGACCCAGTACTTC
CASSLSETQYF
>18|TRBV7-6|TRBD1|NA|TRBJ1-1
TGTGCCAGCAGCTTAGGGAAACCGGGACAGAAGCAGAACACTGAAGCTTTCTTT
CASSLGKPGQKQNTEAFF
>13|TRBV6-1|NA|many|TRBJ2-1
TGTGCCAGCACTCTGAACGGGGTGGCAGGGCGATACTTC
CASTLNGVAGRYF
>15|TRBV6-1|NA|NA|TRBJ2-3
TGTGCCAGCAGCTCCTCGACAGGGGAGGGAGATACGCAGTATTTT
CASSSSTGEGDTQYF
>19|TRBV27|NA|medium-sized|TRBJ2-7
TGTGCCAGCAGGTTAAGGGGAGCAAGGGTGCAAGCAGGGGAGGTCGAGCAGTACTTC
CASRLRGARVQAGEVEQYF
>15|TRBV6-1|TRBD1|many|TRBJ2-4
TGTGCCAGCAGTTCCAGACAGGGAACTAAAAACATTCAGTACTTC
CASSSRQGTKNIQYF
>13|TRBV7-8|NA|medium-sized|TRBJ2-1
TGTGCCAGCAGCTTAGCGGAGTTCAATGAGCAGTTCTTC
CASSLAEFNEQFF
>19|TRBV27|TRBD2|NA|TRBJ2-1
TGTGCCAGCAGTTTATCCGGGACTAGCGGGTACTTTAGCTCCTACGAGCAGTTCTTC
CASSLSGTSGYFSSYEQFF
>14|TRBV12-3/TRBV12-4|NA|NA|TRBJ1-5
TGTGCCAGCACTTTAGGTGGCTCAAATCAGCCCCAGCATTTT
CASTLGGSNQPQHF
>15|TRBV27|NA|many|TRBJ2-4
TGTGCCAGCACCATGCTGGCCAGGATGGAAAACATTCAGTACTTC
CASTMLARMENIQYF
>11|TRBV6-1|NA|few|TRBJ2-1
TGTGCCAGCAGTTGGGGGGAGACCCAGTTCTTC
CASSWGETQFF
>14|TRBV6-6|NA|many|TRBJ2-7
TGTGCCAGCAGTTACAGTCGGGGGGCGCCCGAGCAGTACTTC
CASSYSRGAPEQYF
>13|TRBV6-1|NA|NA|TRBJ2-1
TGTGCCAGCAGTGCGGACAGCTCCTACGAGCAGTTCTTC
CASSADSSYEQFF
>16|TRBV6-1|TRBD2|NA|TRBJ2-2
TGTGCCAGCTATAAGGAGACTAGCCTCGACACCGGGGAGCTGTTTTTT
CASYKETSLDTGELFF
>14|TRBV6-7|NA|NA|TRBJ1-2
TGTGCCAGCAGTTTCCGACAACAGAGCTATGGCTACACCTTC
CASSFRQQSYGYTF
>15|TRBV10-3|NA|NA|TRBJ2-7
TGTGCCATCAGTGTATTAAGGCAGGGCACCTACGAGCAGTACTTC
CAISVLRQGTYEQYF
>14|TRBV27|NA|few|TRBJ1-2
TGTGCCAGCAGTTCGAACCCCGGACACTATGGCTACACCTTC
CASSSNPGHYGYTF
>15|TRBV6-1|NA|many|TRBJ2-1
TGTGCCAGCGGGGTGGGGGGCGGGATACGTCGGGGGCAGTTCTTC
CASGVGGGIRRGQFF
>14|TRBV6-1|NA|large|TRBJ2-7
TGTGCCAGCAGTCCACGGAGTCCACCCTACGAGCAGTACTTC
CASSPRSPPYEQYF
>15|TRBV6-1|TRBD1|NA|TRBJ2-1
TGTGCCAGCAGTGGACCGGGACAGGGATACTACGAGCAGTTCTTC
CASSGPGQGYYEQFF
>14|TRBV12-3/TRBV12-4|NA|medium-sized|TRBJ2-3
TGTGCCAGCACCTTGGGGGGAACCACAGATACGCAGTATTTT
CASTLGGTTDTQYF
>14|TRBV27|TRBD2|few|TRBJ2-7
TGTGCCAGCAGTTTGACTAGCTCTTCCTACGAGCAGTACTTC
CASSLTSSSYEQYF
>13|TRBV6-1|NA|NA|TRBJ1-1
TGTGCCAGCAGTGAGTGGGGGCAGACTGAAGCTTTCTTT
CASSEWGQTEAFF
>11|TRBV6-1|NA|medium-sized|TRBJ2-3
TGTGCCAGCAGGAGGAGTGATACGCAGTATTTT
CASRRSDTQYF
>15|TRBV7-3|NA|medium-sized|TRBJ2-1
TGTGCCAGCAGCTTCCAGGCAGGGTTCGACAATGAGCAGTTCTTC
CASSFQAGFDNEQFF
>16|TRBV6-1|NA|many|TRBJ2-7
TGTGCCAGCAGTGCATTGACCGGGACACACGCCTACGAGCAGTACTTC
CASSALTGTHAYEQYF
>14|TRBV6-4|TRBD2|NA|TRBJ2-3
TGTGCCAGCAGTGCTAGCGGGAGCACAGATACGCAGTATTTT
CASSASGSTDTQYF
>14|TRBV6-8|TRBD2|few|TRBJ2-1
TGTGCCAGCAAAAGGGCGGGAGTAAGGAATGAGCAGTTCTTC
CASKRAGVRNEQFF
>12|TRBV28|NA|NA|TRBJ1-2
TGTGCCAGCAGGGACAGTTTCTATGGCTACACCTTC
CASRDSFYGYTF
>16|TRBV25-1|TRBD1|NA|TRBJ2-7
TGTGCCAGCAGTGAGCCACCGGGGACAGGGAATTACGAGCAGTACTTC
CASSEPPGTGNYEQYF
>15|TRBV11-3|TRBD2|NA|TRBJ2-1
TGTGCCAGCAGCCCTCAAGCGGGAGGGGGGTGGGGCCAGTTCTTC
CASSPQAGGGWGQFF
>12|TRBV6-1|NA|medium-sized|TRBJ2-3
TGTGCCAGCAGTGAATTGTCGCCATTGCAGTATTTT
CASSELSPLQYF
>14|TRBV5-3|TRBD1|NA|TRBJ2-1
TGTGCCAGCAGGGACAGCCTGTGGACAATGGAGCAGTTCTTC
CASRDSLWTMEQFF